A single sample gave rise to the 12 T cell receptor beta chains below, sequenced in a study of blood T cell repertoires in COVID-19 (dated by TCRdb to 2018 to 2020). The library was built by means of the immunoSEQ multiplex PCR assay. TCRdb retrieved this table from immuneACCESS and kept in-frame rearrangements only. Not all clones are present; in checked studies, unresolved V genes account for under half, and no reason is known for the remainder. For this sample the table gives some 72,000 clones, of which around 80% were detected only once. The biggest ten clones account for 9.5% to 15% of the sample. The sequenced sample consisted of peripheral blood. Receptors originate from a man aged 45-60 years with COVID-19, enrolled during active disease.

The chain recombines TRBV25-1 with TRBJ2-5; 11 bases are a match to TRBD2. CDR1 and CDR2 (germline): MGHDK, SYGVNS. This CDR3 comprises 16 residues. Losses at the gene ends were 1 base for V and 5 bases for J; bases not matched to a gene: 6. The CDR3 loop is CASSEWLAGGYETQYF. The CDR3 DNA sequence: TGTGCCAGCAGTGAATGGCTAGCGGGAGGTTATGAGACCCAGTACTTC.

The J gene is TRBJ1-2, the V gene TRBV6-5, with 7 bases that match TRBD1. The V and J ends lost 4 bases and 0 bases, in that order; junction bases with no gene match: 8. The CDR3 extends over 16 amino acids. The germline V gene has CDR1 MNHEY and CDR2 SVGAGI. In nucleotides, the CDR3 is TGTGCCAGCAGTTTGGACAGGAGATACTCTAACTATGGCTACACCTTC. Protein: CASSLDRRYSNYGYTF.

The chain links TRBV3-1 (or the pseudogene TRBV3-2) to TRBJ2-1; 11 bases align to TRBD2. The V gene end was trimmed by 4 bases and the J gene end by 8 bases; junction bases not matched to a gene: 10. The CDR3 contains 16 residues. Germline values: CDR1 LGHDT, CDR2 YNNKEL (reference sequence). The CDR3 spells CASSPPGGLAGHEQFF. CDR3 DNA sequence: TGTGCCAGCAGCCCGCCGGGCGGACTAGCGGGCCATGAGCAGTTCTTC.

The J gene is TRBJ2-1, the V gene TRBV19, with TRBD1 matching over 7 bases. Germline trimming cut 7 bases from V and 9 bases from J; bases unmatched to any gene: 9. This CDR3 is 13 amino acids long. Germline CDR1 and CDR2: LNHDA and SQIVND (reference sequence). The CDR3 coding sequence is TGTGCCAGTATGCCGACAGGGTTCGGTGAGCAGTTCTTC. It translates to CASMPTGFGEQFF.

This clone is a singleton in its sample. This chain's CDR3 is CASSTRQPPDEKLFF. For the CDR3, the DNA is TGTGCCAGTAGTACTAGACAGCCTCCGGATGAAAAACTGTTTTTT. The rearrangement uses TRBV19 and TRBJ1-4; maybe TRBD1 (5 bases). V lost 4 bases and J 6 bases, leaving 15 bases between the germline ends. From germline, CDR1 is LNHDA and CDR2 SQIVND (reference sequence). This CDR3 is built from 15 residues. Full variable domain (outside the CDR3, taken from reference TRBV19 and TRBJ1-4): DGGITQSPKYLFRKEGQNVTLSCEQNLNHDAMYWYRQDPGQGLRLIYYSQIVNDFQKGDIAEGYSVSREKKESFPLTVTSAQKNPTAFYLCASSTRQPPDEKLFFGSGTQLSVL.

V and J are TRBV9 and TRBJ2-1, with 7 nucleotides matching TRBD2. There are 15 residues in the CDR3. The V segment lost 0 bases and the J segment 7 bases; nucleotides outside the gene matches: 7. Germline V gene data show CDR1 as SGDLS and CDR2 as YYNGEE. The DNA of the CDR3 is TGTGCCAGCAGCGTAGCGGGGGGATGGGGTAATGAGCAGTTCTTC. Its translation: CASSVAGGWGNEQFF. Supplemented by reference TRBV9 and TRBJ2-1, the full variable domain reads DSGVTQTPKHLITATGQRVTLRCSPRSGDLSVYWYQQSLDQGLQFLIQYYNGEERAKGNILERFSAQQFPDLHSELNLSSLELGDSALYFCASSVAGGWGNEQFFGPGTRLTVL.

The chain carries TRBV11-2 and TRBJ1-2; 7 bases line up with TRBD1. The ends lost 6 bases at V and 7 bases at J; junction bases unmatched: 8. The CDR3 contains 13 residues. The germline CDR1 and CDR2 sequences are SGHAT and FQNNGV. The CDR3 loop is CASRISGTAGYTF. The CDR3 DNA is TGTGCCAGCAGAATTTCCGGGACAGCTGGCTACACCTTC.

The J gene is TRBJ2-1, the V gene TRBV4-1; 9 bases agree with TRBD1. Trimming at V came to 4 bases and at J to 9 bases, leaving 4 bases not matched to a gene. The CDR3 covers 13 residues. Germline V CDR1 and CDR2: MGHRA, YSYEKL. The DNA of the CDR3 is TGCGCCAGCAGCCGGGGGACAGGGAGTGAGCAGTTCTTC. Its protein is CASSRGTGSEQFF.

This clone was seen more than once but under ten times. V is TRBV19 and J is TRBJ2-2; D possibly corresponds to TRBD1 (5 bases). Germline V gene lookup returns CDR1 LNHDA and CDR2 SQIVND (reference sequence). The germline V and J ends were trimmed by 9 bases and 7 bases, with 21 bases remaining between them. This CDR3 is built from 15 residues. CDR3 loop: CASEIRAVKDGELFF. The DNA of the CDR3 is TGTGCCAGCGAGATCAGGGCGGTCAAGGACGGGGAGCTGTTTTTT.

The chain links TRBV11-2 to TRBJ2-7, with D maybe TRBD1 (5 bases). The V end was cut by 5 bases, the J end by 0 bases, with 14 bases between. CDR1 is SGHAT, CDR2 FQNNGV, per germline. The CDR3 has 15 residues. The CDR3 reads CASSRGRQSSYEQYF. The CDR3 region has the DNA TGTGCCAGCAGCCGAGGACGACAGAGCTCCTACGAGCAGTACTTC.

This chain uses TRBV24-1 with TRBJ2-2, with a weak D call TRBD2 (5 bases). This CDR3 spans 14 amino acids. V dropped 9 bases and J dropped 2 bases, with 12 bases sitting between them. In germline, CDR1 is KGHDR, CDR2 SFDVKD. The CDR3 loop reads CATSSRFNTGELFF. The CDR3 nucleotides read TGTGCCACCTCTAGCAGATTTAACACCGGGGAGCTGTTTTTT.

The CDR3 sequence: CASSQDRAGNTGELFF. In DNA, the CDR3 is TGTGCCAGCAGCCAAGATAGGGCGGGGAACACCGGGGAGCTGTTTTTT. This chain joins TRBV4-2 and TRBJ2-2, with D possibly being TRBD2 (5 bases). Trimming removed 0 bases at V and 1 base at J, with 9 bases between. This CDR3 spans 16 amino acids. CDR1 and CDR2 (germline): LGHNA, YNFKEQ.